Shown below are 18 T cell receptor beta chains from a single sample sequenced in a study of T cells in Graves' hyperthyroidism and ophthalmopathy. Template material for amplifying TCR beta CDR3 regions consisted of RNA transcripts. The HTBI primer set drove a first-round RT-PCR of the TCR CDR3. One entry per CDR3 protein, called by TCRdb with MiXCR from the multiplex PCR reads. The sample contains 700,000 or so distinct CDR3 sequences, 16% of which appear only once. The sample consisted of blood. These receptor sequences come from a man younger than 35 with Graves' hyperthyroidism.

The rearrangement joins TRBV7-9 to TRBJ2-3; TRBD2 aligns across 7 bases. Per germline, CDR1 SEHNR and CDR2 FQNEAQ (reference sequence). V lost 5 bases, J lost 0 bases, and 8 bases stayed unmatched. This CDR3 contains 16 residues. The CDR3: CASSPTTTSSTDTQYF. The CDR3 DNA follows: TGTGCCAGCAGCCCCACCACGACTAGCAGCACAGATACGCAGTATTTT. Supplemented by reference TRBV7-9 and TRBJ2-3, the full variable domain reads DTGVSQNPRHKITKRGQNVTFRCDPISEHNRLYWYRQTLGQGPEFLTYFQNEAQLEKSRLLSDRFSAERPKGSFSTLEIQRTEQGDSAMYLCASSPTTTSSTDTQYFGPGTRLTVL.

This clonotype showed up many times. The V call is TRBV7-6, the J call TRBJ2-2; D possibly corresponds to TRBD1 (5 bases). Germline V gives CDR1 SGHVS, CDR2 FNYEAQ. The V and J ends lost 1 base and 3 bases respectively, with 12 bases between them. The CDR3 length is 16 residues. The CDR3 DNA is TGTGCCAGCAGCTTAGATGTGGGGCCGTACACCGGGGAGCTGTTTTTT. Protein product: CASSLDVGPYTGELFF.

This clonotype has only a few counts. The junction departs from the called germline gene at one end, perhaps through a read error. V and J are TRBV30 and TRBJ2-1, with TRBD2 matching over 11 bases. The CDR3 sequence is 17 residues long. Germline-derived CDR1 and CDR2 are GTSNPN and SVGIG (reference sequence). The CDR3 sequence is CAWSPLFSSGRYNERFF. CDR3 coding DNA: TGTGCCTGGAGTCCTCTCTTCTCTAGCGGGAGGTACAATGAGCGGTTCTTC.

The rearrangement uses TRBV9 and TRBJ2-1, with 10 nucleotides matching TRBD2. The CDR3 sequence is 18 residues long. With 3 bases clipped from V and 7 bases from J, the junction kept 16 bases outside the gene matches. CDR1 SGDLS and CDR2 YYNGEE come from the germline V gene. CDR3 DNA sequence: TGTGCCAGCAGCGCTGGGGCAGGACTAGCGGTTGGGTGGAATGAGCAGTTCTTC. Translated: CASSAGAGLAVGWNEQFF. The whole variable domain, remainder taken from reference TRBV9 and TRBJ2-1, is DSGVTQTPKHLITATGQRVTLRCSPRSGDLSVYWYQQSLDQGLQFLIQYYNGEERAKGNILERFSAQQFPDLHSELNLSSLELGDSALYFCASSAGAGLAVGWNEQFFGPGTRLTVL.

This clonotype was detected many times. The V gene is TRBV27, the J gene TRBJ1-1, with 9 bases lining up with TRBD1. The V segment lost 10 bases and the J segment 1 base; nucleotides outside the gene matches: 10. This CDR3 contains 15 residues. Germline CDR1 is MNHEY and CDR2 is SMNVEV (reference sequence). The DNA of the CDR3 is TGTGCCACCCCTCCCCGACAGGGGGGGAACACTGAAGCTTTCTTT. Translating gives CATPPRQGGNTEAFF.

V gene TRBV6-6 combines with J gene TRBJ2-1; possibly TRBD1 for D (7 bases). The germline CDR1 and CDR2 sequences are MNHNY and SVGAGI (reference sequence). The germline V and J ends were trimmed by 2 bases and 12 bases, with 20 bases remaining between them. The CDR3 consists of 15 residues. CDR3 loop: CASSYGGQRGDWQFF. The CDR3 nucleotides are TGTGCCAGCAGTTACGGGGGACAGAGGGGGGATTGGCAGTTCTTC.

This clonotype was detected many times. This chain joins TRBV28 and TRBJ2-1; D remains ambiguous. This CDR3 spans 13 amino acids. Germline V lookup: CDR1 MDHEN, CDR2 SYDVKM. V lost 6 bases and J lost 8, with 14 bases in between. The CDR3 loop reads CASRDGSLDEQFF. DNA of the CDR3: TGTGCCAGCAGGGACGGATCCTTGGATGAGCAGTTCTTC.

V gene TRBV29-1 combines with J gene TRBJ2-2; possibly TRBD2 for D (5 bases). Germline loops: CDR1 SQVTM, CDR2 ANQGSEA. Trimming cost V 4 bases and J 6 bases, with 15 bases left between them. The CDR3 consists of 14 residues. The CDR3 nucleotides read TGCAGCGTTGGCCTGAATCTAGCCCCCGGGGAGCTGTTTTTT. As protein: CSVGLNLAPGELFF.

This clonotype was counted ten times or more. The chain employs TRBV28 and TRBJ2-7, with D hard to call. The CDR3 covers 15 residues. Trimming took 5 bases from V and 5 from J, leaving 19 bases between them. Germline V CDR1 and CDR2: MDHEN, SYDVKM. Written as DNA, the CDR3 is TGTGCCAGCAGTCTTACGGCCCCGACTGGGCACGAGCAGTACTTC. Protein product: CASSLTAPTGHEQYF.

This rearrangement joins TRBV28 to TRBJ2-4, with 8 positions matching TRBD1. The junction had 4 bases not matched to a gene; V was cut back by 5 bases and J by 10 bases. The CDR3 consists of 12 residues. CDR1 is MDHEN, CDR2 SYDVKM, per germline. The CDR3 loop reads CASSLTGEIQYF. The CDR3 region has the DNA TGTGCCAGCAGTCTGACAGGGGAGATTCAGTACTTC. Drawing the rest from reference TRBV28 and TRBJ2-4, the complete variable domain is DVKVTQSSRYLVKRTGEKVFLECVQDMDHENMFWYRQDPGLGLRLIYFSYDVKMKEKGDIPEGYSVSREKKERFSLILESASTNQTSMYLCASSLTGEIQYFGAGTRLSVL.

This clonotype has at least ten counts. The chain uses TRBV20-1 and TRBJ1-6; D possibly corresponds to TRBD1 (6 bases). The germline CDR1 and CDR2 sequences are DFQATT and SNEGSKA (reference sequence). The ends were cut back, 3 bases at V and 8 bases at J, with 14 bases in the middle. The CDR3 loop spans 14 amino acids. CDR3 residues: CSASSGVGDSPLHF. The CDR3 DNA reads TGCAGTGCTAGCTCAGGGGTAGGGGATTCACCCCTCCACTTT.

This sequence joins TRBV7-9 and TRBJ2-6; unclear D gene. Trimming removed 5 bases at V and 0 bases at J, with 8 bases between. The germline V gene has CDR1 SEHNR and CDR2 FQNEAQ (reference sequence). The CDR3 is made up of 15 amino acids. CDR3 sequence reads: CASSTYSSGANVLTF. CDR3 DNA: TGTGCCAGCAGCACCTACAGCTCTGGGGCCAACGTCCTGACTTTC.

V and J are TRBV5-1 and TRBJ2-5; the match to TRBD1 covers 10 bases. The CDR3 is 15 amino acids. Trimming at V came to 4 bases and at J to 3 bases, leaving 6 bases not matched to a gene. Germline CDR1 reads SGHRS; CDR2 reads YFSETQ. The CDR3 region has the DNA TGCGCCAGCAGCACGGCCGGGACAGGGGAAGAGACCCAGTACTTC. Amino acid sequence: CASSTAGTGEETQYF.

A few counts support this clonotype. V and J are TRBV6-1 and TRBJ2-5, with D possibly called TRBD1 or TRBD2 (5 bases each). V was shortened by 9 bases and J by 5 bases, with 10 bases between the two germline ends. CDR3 length: 11 amino acids. The germline CDR1 and CDR2 sequences are MNHNS and SASEGT. Written as DNA, the CDR3 is TGTGCCAGTCCGTGGGGGGAGACCCAGTACTTC. Protein product: CASPWGETQYF.

The CDR3 sequence: CASSPGQVKTLGELFF. CDR3 nucleotides: TGTGCCAGCAGTCCCGGACAGGTGAAGACTTTAGGCGAGCTGTTTTTT. V gene TRBV6-1 combines with J gene TRBJ2-2; 7 bases agree with TRBD1. The CDR3 extends over 16 amino acids. CDR1 and CDR2 from the germline V gene are MNHNS and SASEGT. Unmatched junction bases numbered 17, after V lost 5 bases and J lost 11 bases.

In its sample, this clonotype was seen many times. The chain employs TRBV20-1 and TRBJ2-3, with D perhaps being TRBD1 or TRBD2 (5 bases each). The V gene's germline CDR1 is DFQATT and CDR2 SNEGSKA (reference sequence). This CDR3 contains 14 residues. The V end was cut by 3 bases, the J end by 6 bases, with 16 bases between. The CDR3 sequence is CSARGVSYMDTQYF. The DNA of the CDR3 is TGCAGTGCTAGGGGGGTAAGCTACATGGATACGCAGTATTTT.

This clonotype occurred many times. The DNA for the CDR3 is TGTGCCAGCAGTTACGGTACAGGGGGTAATAGCAATCAGCCCCAGCATTTT. This codes for CASSYGTGGNSNQPQHF. The J gene is TRBJ1-5, the V gene TRBV6-5, with 8 bases identical to TRBD1. This CDR3 is built from 17 residues. Trimming took 2 bases from V and 0 from J; bases not matched to a gene: 6. Germline V CDR1 and CDR2: MNHEY, SVGAGI.

This chain uses TRBV11-2 with TRBJ2-3; 7 bases match TRBD2. With V trimmed by 0 bases and J by 1 base, 7 bases remained unmatched. There are 17 residues in the CDR3. Germline loops: CDR1 SGHAT, CDR2 FQNNGV. The CDR3 sequence is CASSLDAGVLGTDTQYF. The DNA for the CDR3 is TGTGCCAGCAGCTTAGATGCGGGAGTACTAGGCACAGATACGCAGTATTTT.